Below are 29 T cell receptor beta chains sequenced from a single sample in a study of blood T cell repertoires in COVID-19 (dated by TCRdb to 2020 to 2021). Preparation of the library involved the immunoSEQ multiplex PCR assay. TCRdb holds this immuneACCESS table with in-frame rearrangements only. Some clones are missing; in checked studies, unresolved V genes explain under half, and the rest has no known cause. The sample table shows approximately 60,000 clones, and about nine tenths are seen once. The ten largest clones represent approximately 3% of the sample. Material: peripheral blood. These receptors originate from a man aged 50-59 years with active COVID-19.

This rearrangement joins TRBV9 to TRBJ2-7, with D unclear. Trimming pared 0 bases from V and 6 bases from J, leaving 7 bases between. The germline gives CDR1 SGDLS, CDR2 YYNGEE. The CDR3 covers 12 residues. CDR3 DNA: TGTGCCAGCAGCGTAGTGCCGGGCGAGCAGTACTTC. Its protein is CASSVVPGEQYF.

The V call is TRBV7-3, the J call TRBJ1-2; TRBD1 agrees at 8 bases. In germline, CDR1 is SGHTA, CDR2 FQGTGA. The V segment lost 4 bases and the J segment 8 bases; nucleotides outside the gene matches: 3. The CDR3 is 12 amino acids. CDR3 sequence (DNA): TGTGCCAGCAGCTACGGACAGGGCGGCTACACCTTC. It specifies CASSYGQGGYTF.

This chain joins TRBV30 and TRBJ1-5; D ambiguous. Germline V lookup: CDR1 GTSNPN, CDR2 SVGIG (reference sequence). The CDR3 extends over 14 amino acids. V lost 0 bases and J 5 bases, leaving 11 bases between the germline ends. This CDR3 reads CAWSVFSVYQPQHF. The CDR3 bases are TGTGCCTGGAGTGTATTCTCGGTCTATCAGCCCCAGCATTTT.

V usage is TRBV4-1 and J usage is TRBJ2-3, with TRBD1 matching over 9 bases. CDR1 and CDR2 (germline): MGHRA, YSYEKL. The CDR3 has 18 amino acids. V lost 0 bases, J lost 8 bases, and 15 bases stayed unmatched. CDR3 residues: CASSQDSTRDRVYGTQYF. DNA for the CDR3: TGCGCCAGCAGCCAAGATTCAACCCGGGACAGGGTGTACGGTACGCAGTATTTT.

This chain joins TRBV5-1 and TRBJ2-2, with 14 bases aligning to TRBD2. The germline V gene encodes CDR1 SGHRS and CDR2 YFSETQ. The CDR3 is 16 residues long. Germline trimming cut 4 bases from V and 4 bases from J; bases unmatched to any gene: 3. The CDR3 spells CASSGTSGSGTGELFF. The CDR3 DNA reads as TGCGCCAGCAGCGGGACTAGCGGGAGCGGCACCGGGGAGCTGTTTTTT.

The chain recombines TRBV7-8 with TRBJ2-5; D unresolved. Trimming cost V 3 bases and J 5 bases, with 13 bases left between them. This CDR3 spans 14 amino acids. CDR1 is SGHVS and CDR2 is FQNEAQ in the germline V gene. CDR3 loop: CASSLVALRETQYF. The CDR3 DNA is TGTGCCAGCAGCTTGGTAGCCCTGAGGGAGACCCAGTACTTC.

The chain joins TRBV7-6 to TRBJ2-5; tentatively, D is TRBD2 (6 bases). Germline CDR1 reads SGHVS; CDR2 reads FNYEAQ. V was pared by 5 bases and J by 7 bases, with 14 bases between. This CDR3 region has 13 residues. The DNA for the CDR3 is TGTGCCAGCAGCCTCACTAGGGGAGGGACCCAGTACTTC. It encodes CASSLTRGGTQYF.

The rearrangement links TRBV5-5 to TRBJ2-2, with D perhaps matching TRBD2 (6 bases). The germline V gene has CDR1 SGHKS and CDR2 YYEKEE (reference sequence). This CDR3 comprises 17 residues. The V gene lost 3 bases and the J gene lost 4 bases, with 19 bases spanning the gap. In DNA form, the CDR3 reads TGTGCCAGCAGCTGGTGGGGACTCCGGTTAGGCACCGGGGAGCTGTTTTTT. Its translation: CASSWWGLRLGTGELFF.

The chain is built from TRBV25-1 and TRBJ2-7, with a tentative D call TRBD2 (5 bases). The germline V and J ends were trimmed by 5 bases and 7 bases, with 12 bases remaining between them. The germline gives CDR1 MGHDK, CDR2 SYGVNS. This CDR3 region has 12 residues. The CDR3 bases are TGTGCCAGCAGTCTGGAGGTGGGGGAGCAGTACTTC. Encoded protein: CASSLEVGEQYF.

The chain carries TRBV24-1 and TRBJ1-6, with D tentatively TRBD1 (6 bases). In germline, CDR1 is KGHDR, CDR2 SFDVKD. V shed 3 bases and J shed 6 bases, with 11 bases lying between them. This CDR3 is built from 15 residues. The CDR3 is CATSDGGQFNSPLHF. For the CDR3, the DNA is TGTGCCACCAGTGATGGAGGACAGTTTAATTCACCCCTCCACTTT.

The chain uses TRBV15 and TRBJ1-1, with a possible D match to TRBD1 (6 bases). The germline V and J ends were trimmed by 1 base and 5 bases, with 8 bases remaining between them. This CDR3 is 13 amino acids long. CDR1 and CDR2 (germline): LNHNV, YYDKDF (reference sequence). In nucleotides, the CDR3 is TGTGCCACCAGCAGAGTTCAGGGGACTGAAGCTTTCTTT. This gives the protein CATSRVQGTEAFF.

This clone was picked up one time. This chain links TRBV25-1 with TRBJ1-4, with 7 bases fitting TRBD1. The V segment lost 6 bases and the J segment 7 bases; nucleotides outside the gene matches: 8. The CDR3 runs 14 residues. Germline V gives CDR1 MGHDK, CDR2 SYGVNS. CDR3 sequence (DNA): TGTGCCAGCAGGGAGACAGGGTTGGTTGAAAAACTGTTTTTT. Protein: CASRETGLVEKLFF.

J is TRBJ2-7 and V is TRBV5-1, with unresolved D. The germline gives CDR1 SGHRS, CDR2 YFSETQ. Between the trimmed V and J ends, which lost 6 bases and 2 bases, there was a span of 15 bases. This CDR3 is built from 14 residues. Here the CDR3 DNA reads TGCGCCAGCACCCAATACCCCCAGACCTACGAGCAGTACTTC. It is translated as CASTQYPQTYEQYF.

This chain uses TRBV3-1 (or the pseudogene TRBV3-2) with TRBJ1-3; D is possibly TRBD1 (6 bases). Trimming took off 8 bases at V and 4 bases at J, with 12 bases between the two ends. The CDR3 covers 13 residues. Germline V gene lookup returns CDR1 LGHDT and CDR2 YNNKEL (reference sequence). The CDR3 region has the DNA TGTGCCAGCCGCAGGGGTTTGGGAAACACCATATATTTT. This sequence encodes CASRRGLGNTIYF.

In nucleotides, the CDR3 is TGCGCCAGCAGACCGGGACTGGAGTATGGCTACACCTTC. This encodes CASRPGLEYGYTF. The rearrangement uses TRBV5-1 and TRBJ1-2, with D perhaps TRBD1 (5 bases). CDR3 length: 13 amino acids. Germline loops: CDR1 SGHRS, CDR2 YFSETQ. V lost 5 bases and J 5 bases, leaving 13 bases between the germline ends.

The gene calls are TRBV29-1 and TRBJ1-5; 9 bases fit TRBD1. V lost 4 bases and J lost 2; bases outside the gene matches: 0. This CDR3 region has 13 residues. Germline CDR1 reads SQVTM; CDR2 reads ANQGSEA. CDR3 residues: CSVGTGGNQPQHF. CDR3 bases: TGCAGCGTTGGGACAGGGGGCAATCAGCCCCAGCATTTT.

The V and J genes are TRBV6-5 and TRBJ2-1; D is possibly TRBD1 (6 bases). The CDR3 runs to 15 residues. The V gene lost 3 bases and the J gene lost 12 bases, with 21 bases spanning the gap. Looked up from germline, CDR1 is MNHEY and CDR2 is SVGAGI. The CDR3 DNA sequence: TGTGCCAGCAGTTATAGTCCGGGACAACCCTTTTTGCAGTTCTTC. Amino acid sequence: CASSYSPGQPFLQFF.

The chain recombines TRBV5-6 with TRBJ1-2, with no clear D. V dropped 5 bases and J dropped 4 bases, with 15 bases sitting between them. Per the germline V gene, CDR1 is SGHDT and CDR2 is YYEEEE. CDR3 size: 14 residues. CDR3 sequence: CASSSDMVIYGYTF. Written as DNA, the CDR3 is TGTGCCAGCAGTTCCGACATGGTCATCTATGGCTACACCTTC.

The rearrangement uses TRBV7-2 and TRBJ2-1, with 10 bases identical to TRBD2. Germline V lookup: CDR1 SGHTA, CDR2 FQGNSA. There are 15 residues in the CDR3. With V trimmed by 5 bases and J by 8 bases, 9 bases remained unmatched. The DNA of the CDR3 is TGTGCCAGCAGCAACCTAGCGGGAGAGGGCGATGAGCAGTTCTTC. Its protein product is CASSNLAGEGDEQFF. The whole variable domain, remainder taken from reference TRBV7-2 and TRBJ2-1, is GAGVSQSPSNKVTEKGKDVELRCDPISGHTALYWYRQSLGQGLEFLIYFQGNSAPDKSGLPSDRFSAERTGGSVSTLTIQRTQQEDSAVYLCASSNLAGEGDEQFFGPGTRLTVL.

The CDR3 loop reads CASSLLDRVPDTQYF. The CDR3 coding sequence is TGTGCCAGCAGCCTCCTGGACAGGGTCCCAGATACGCAGTATTTT. The genes are TRBV7-3 and TRBJ2-3, with 8 bases matching TRBD1. The CDR3 length is 15 residues. With V trimmed by 5 bases and J by 4 bases, 8 bases remained unmatched. CDR1 and CDR2 (germline): SGHTA, FQGTGA.

The rearrangement links TRBV25-1 to TRBJ1-5, with D perhaps matching TRBD1 (6 bases). Trimming removed 4 bases from V and 6 bases from J, with 16 bases in between. From germline, CDR1 is MGHDK and CDR2 SYGVNS. This CDR3 has 15 amino acids. For the CDR3, the DNA is TGTGCCAGCAGTGCTGGGACAAACGAGGGTCAGCCCCAGCATTTT. Translated: CASSAGTNEGQPQHF. Supplemented by reference TRBV25-1 and TRBJ1-5, the full variable domain reads EADIYQTPRYLVIGTGKKITLECSQTMGHDKMYWYQQDPGMELHLIHYSYGVNSTEKGDLSSESTVSRIRTEHFPLTLESARPSHTSQYLCASSAGTNEGQPQHFGDGTRLSIL.

This clone was seen just once. This rearrangement joins TRBV10-2 to TRBJ2-5; TRBD2 matches 10 bases. Trimming cost V 5 bases and J 0 bases; bases outside gene matches: 3. There are 15 residues in the CDR3. The V gene's germline CDR1 is WSHSY and CDR2 SAAADI. The CDR3 DNA is TGCGCCAGCAGTTTTACTAGCGGGGACCAAGAGACCCAGTACTTC. This gives the protein CASSFTSGDQETQYF.

The rearrangement links TRBV7-9 to TRBJ2-5; 9 bases fit TRBD2. Losses at the gene ends were 5 bases for V and 3 bases for J; bases not matched to a gene: 13. This CDR3 region has 17 residues. Germline V gene sequence: CDR1 SEHNR, CDR2 FQNEAQ (reference sequence). The CDR3 region is CASSPGSSGAREETQYF. The CDR3 DNA reads as TGTGCCAGCAGCCCAGGGTCTAGCGGGGCTCGAGAAGAGACCCAGTACTTC.

The gene calls are TRBV6-4 and TRBJ2-1; 16 bases agree with TRBD2. Germline V CDR1 and CDR2: MRHNA, SNTAGT. There are 14 residues in the CDR3. The V and J ends lost 7 bases and 8 bases, in that order; junction bases with no gene match: 2. CDR3 protein: CASIGTSGRDEQFF. The DNA for the CDR3 is TGTGCCAGCATCGGGACTAGCGGGAGGGATGAGCAGTTCTTC.

The rearrangement joins TRBV20-1 to TRBJ2-1; 12 bases match TRBD1. The CDR3 totals 15 residues. The germline gives CDR1 DFQATT, CDR2 SNEGSKA (reference sequence). The junction had 6 bases not matched to a gene; V was cut back by 3 bases and J by 6 bases. The CDR3, as DNA: TGCAGTGCTAGTTCGGGACAGGGGGCCGGCAATGAGCAGTTCTTC. Translated: CSASSGQGAGNEQFF.

The chain links TRBV12-5 to TRBJ2-7; TRBD1 matches 9 bases. The CDR3 extends over 15 amino acids. Germline V gives CDR1 LGHNT, CDR2 FRNRAP. After removal of 5 bases from V and 3 bases from J, the junction contained 8 bases not matched to a gene. The CDR3 region is CASGLGQGSFYEQYF. CDR3 coding DNA: TGTGCTAGTGGTCTGGGACAGGGTAGTTTCTACGAGCAGTACTTC.

CDR3 DNA: TGCGCCAGCAGCTTGGCCGGACACGGCGAGACCCAGTACTTC. As protein: CASSLAGHGETQYF. The chain joins TRBV5-1 to TRBJ2-5; possibly TRBD1 for D (5 bases). This CDR3 has 14 amino acids. Germline loops: CDR1 SGHRS, CDR2 YFSETQ. Trimming pared 0 bases from V and 5 bases from J, leaving 11 bases between.

This chain links TRBV18 with TRBJ1-5; D is ambiguous. Germline loops: CDR1 KGHSH, CDR2 LQKENI. The CDR3 totals 14 residues. The germline V and J ends were trimmed by 3 bases and 5 bases, with 11 bases remaining between them. The CDR3 sequence is CASSPVPGYQPQHF. CDR3 bases: TGTGCCAGCTCACCGGTGCCAGGATATCAGCCCCAGCATTTT.

The CDR3 spells CASSQDLGAGTYNEQFF. The CDR3 nucleotides read TGTGCCAGCAGCCAAGACTTGGGAGCGGGGACCTACAATGAGCAGTTCTTC. The chain joins TRBV3-1 (or the pseudogene TRBV3-2) to TRBJ2-1; 7 nucleotides line up with TRBD2. With V trimmed by 0 bases and J by 2 bases, 7 bases remained unmatched. This CDR3 region has 17 residues. Germline V gene lookup returns CDR1 LGHDT and CDR2 YNNKEL (reference sequence).